Below, one TCR beta chain is given with its context. Its target is unknown. The data were obtained in a study of tumor-infiltrating lymphocytes in glioblastoma multiforme. Study-wide findings and caveats: Only one glioblastoma patient had TCR and mutation analysis.

Multiple V-beta primers and a C-beta primer amplified TCRB from RNA. A C-beta primer primed TCRB cDNA from approximately 0.5 ug RNA. No unique molecular identifiers were described for these TCRB libraries. TCRdb re-analysed the multiplex PCR reads in MiXCR, keeping a single row per CDR3 protein. The table includes nearly 15,000 distinct CDR3 sequences, around 70% detected once. The TCR sequence derives from a male donor with glioblastoma. Sequenced input: brain tumor tissue.

The CDR3 nucleotides are TGTGCCAGCAGCTTACAAGCGGGGCGGGACGAGCAGTACTTC. As protein: CASSLQAGRDEQYF. The J gene is TRBJ2-7, the V gene TRBV11-1; 7 nucleotides agree with TRBD2. CDR3 length: 14 residues. V shed 2 bases, J shed 5 bases, and the junction held 6 bases outside the gene matches. Germline-derived CDR1 and CDR2 are SGHAT and FQDESV (reference sequence).